These 31 T cell receptor beta chains came from one sample sequenced in a study of PD-L1 blockade in urothelial cancer. Sequenced by immunoSEQ multiplex PCR; TCRdb stores in-frame clones only, minus some. The repertoire consists of tens of thousands of clones, with 75% to 85% occurring once and the leading ten covering over 9.5%. Time point denoted: pretreatment peripheral blood. Sequencing used PBMCs, obtained around atezolizumab (anti-PD-L1) treatment. The receptor source for this set is a man between 70 and 80 years old with urothelial cancer.

The gene calls are TRBV6-4 and TRBJ1-1; D is unclear. V shed 5 bases and J shed 0 bases, with 7 bases lying between them. From germline, CDR1 is MRHNA and CDR2 SNTAGT. The CDR3 spans 13 residues. CDR3 sequence (DNA): TGTGCCAGCAGTTTTGGCCTGAACACTGAAGCTTTCTTT. This encodes CASSFGLNTEAFF.

This chain links TRBV5-5 with TRBJ1-1; D not certain. This CDR3 has 14 amino acids. CDR1 is SGHKS, CDR2 YYEKEE, per germline (reference sequence). Trimming pared 4 bases from V and 4 bases from J, leaving 14 bases between. The chain's CDR3 is CASSLAAGSTEAFF. DNA of the CDR3: TGTGCCAGCAGCCTTGCGGCCGGGTCCACTGAAGCTTTCTTT.

The V gene is TRBV19, the J gene TRBJ1-2; a possible D gene is TRBD1 (6 bases). CDR1 is LNHDA and CDR2 is SQIVND in the germline V gene (reference sequence). This CDR3 spans 16 amino acids. V lost 4 bases and J lost 6, with 21 bases in between. CDR3 nucleotide sequence: TGTGCCAGTAGTAAATACAGGGATCTGGGCCCTGATGGCTACACCTTC. This encodes CASSKYRDLGPDGYTF.

The genes are TRBV25-1 and TRBJ2-1, with D tentatively TRBD2 (5 bases). Trimming took 1 base from V and 6 from J, leaving 10 bases between them. Germline values: CDR1 MGHDK, CDR2 SYGVNS. This CDR3 has 14 amino acids. CDR3 nucleotide sequence: TGTGCCAGCAGTGAATTCGGACTCACCAATGAGCAGTTCTTC. This sequence encodes CASSEFGLTNEQFF.

The chain couples TRBV19 to TRBJ1-2; D not certain. V lost 3 bases and J lost 2, with 13 bases in between. This CDR3 is 15 amino acids long. Germline V gene sequence: CDR1 LNHDA, CDR2 SQIVND (reference sequence). In DNA form, the CDR3 reads TGTGCCAGTAGTATCGGAAGACTATCGAACTATGGCTACACCTTC. Its translation is CASSIGRLSNYGYTF. Filled out from reference TRBV19 and TRBJ1-2, the complete variable domain reads DGGITQSPKYLFRKEGQNVTLSCEQNLNHDAMYWYRQDPGQGLRLIYYSQIVNDFQKGDIAEGYSVSREKKESFPLTVTSAQKNPTAFYLCASSIGRLSNYGYTFGSGTRLTVV.

This clone was counted many times. V usage is TRBV28 and J usage is TRBJ2-7; 7 positions agree with TRBD2. CDR3 length: 14 residues. Looked up from germline, CDR1 is MDHEN and CDR2 is SYDVKM. J lost 9 bases, V lost 3 bases, and 11 bases had no gene match. The CDR3 sequence is CASSFPGAGRGQYF. The DNA for the CDR3 is TGTGCCAGCAGTTTTCCGGGCGCTGGGAGGGGGCAGTACTTC.

This clone was seen just once. The rearrangement joins TRBV23-1 to TRBJ2-6; possibly TRBD1 for D (6 bases). TRBV23-1 is an ORF, and what it does is uncertain. This CDR3 has 18 residues. The V and J ends lost 0 bases and 0 bases respectively, with 12 bases between them. The chain's CDR3 is CASSQSGTPVSGANVLTF. The CDR3 region has the DNA TGCGCCAGCAGTCAATCTGGGACACCCGTCTCTGGGGCCAACGTCCTGACTTTC.

This clone turned up a few times. The chain uses TRBV5-1 and TRBJ2-1; no firm D call. This CDR3 has 11 amino acids. Germline CDR1 reads SGHRS; CDR2 reads YFSETQ. The V end lost 0 bases, the J end lost 10 bases, and 5 bases lay between the germline ends. The CDR3 DNA follows: TGCGCCAGCAGCTTGGCTCGGGAGCAGTTCTTC. Translated, it gives CASSLAREQFF. Together with reference TRBV5-1 and TRBJ2-1, the CDR3 gives the full variable domain: KAGVTQTPRYLIKTRGQQVTLSCSPISGHRSVSWYQQTPGQGLQFLFEYFSETQRNKGNFPGRFSGRQFSNSRSEMNVSTLELGDSALYLCASSLAREQFFGPGTRLTVL.

The chain joins TRBV5-1 to TRBJ2-7, with a possible D match to TRBD1 (6 bases). Deletions cut 0 bases from V and 5 bases from J, with 12 bases between. Germline CDR1 reads SGHRS; CDR2 reads YFSETQ. There are 14 residues in the CDR3. The chain's CDR3 is CASSLVVGADEQYF. The CDR3 nucleotides are TGCGCCAGCAGCTTGGTTGTGGGGGCCGACGAGCAGTACTTC.

A few counts support this clone. The chain combines TRBV30 with TRBJ1-1, with 8 bases fitting TRBD1. Per germline, CDR1 GTSNPN and CDR2 SVGIG (reference sequence). With V trimmed by 5 bases and J by 0 bases, 14 bases remained unmatched. The CDR3 totals 17 residues. CDR3 nucleotides: TGTGCCTGGGGACTCCCGACAGGGGACCTTATGAACACTGAAGCTTTCTTT. Translating gives CAWGLPTGDLMNTEAFF.

This rearrangement joins TRBV18 to TRBJ2-3; TRBD1 is a possible D gene (5 bases). Germline CDR1 is KGHSH and CDR2 is LQKENI. Trimming left V 4 bases short and J 3 bases short, with 17 bases between. The CDR3 consists of 16 residues. The CDR3 loop reads CASSLYQQGRTDTQYF. The DNA of the CDR3 is TGTGCCAGCTCACTCTACCAGCAGGGCAGGACAGATACGCAGTATTTT. The full variable domain, its missing parts supplied by reference TRBV18 and TRBJ2-3, is NAGVMQNPRHLVRRRGQEARLRCSPMKGHSHVYWYRQLPEEGLKFMVYLQKENIIDESGMPKERFSAEFPKEGPSILRIQQVVRGDSAAYFCASSLYQQGRTDTQYFGPGTRLTVL.

This sequence joins TRBV2 and TRBJ2-7, with a weak D call TRBD1 (6 bases). CDR3 size: 13 residues. V lost 4 bases to trimming and J lost 9 bases, with 16 bases between them. Looked up from germline, CDR1 is SNHLY and CDR2 is FYNNEI. Here the CDR3 reads CASSGDTSFGQYF. The DNA for the CDR3 is TGTGCCAGCAGTGGGGACACCTCCTTCGGGCAGTACTTC.

The V gene is TRBV5-4, the J gene TRBJ2-7; 7 nucleotides line up with TRBD1. After removal of 0 bases from V and 13 bases from J, the junction contained 13 bases not matched to a gene. Germline V lookup: CDR1 SGHNT, CDR2 YYREEE (reference sequence). This CDR3 is built from 14 residues. The chain's CDR3 is CASSLGGTDLATYF. DNA for the CDR3: TGTGCCAGCAGCTTGGGGGGGACAGACCTCGCAACCTACTTC. The entire variable domain, with the rest obtained from reference TRBV5-4 and TRBJ2-7, is as follows: ETGVTQSPTHLIKTRGQQVTLRCSSQSGHNTVSWYQQALGQGPQFIFQYYREEENGRGNFPPRFSGLQFPNYSSELNVNALELDDSALYLCASSLGGTDLATYFGPGTRLTVT.

This chain joins TRBV5-1 and TRBJ2-3; 10 nucleotides agree with TRBD2. This CDR3 spans 17 amino acids. Germline CDR1 and CDR2: SGHRS and YFSETQ. J lost 1 base, V lost 3 bases, and 8 bases had no gene match. Here the CDR3 reads CASSSAIAGGGTDTQYF. The CDR3 DNA follows: TGCGCCAGCAGCTCTGCTATAGCGGGAGGTGGCACAGATACGCAGTATTTT.

The chain couples TRBV5-1 to TRBJ1-5; D is uncertain. This CDR3 is 15 amino acids long. V lost 4 bases, J lost 0 bases, and 11 bases lay in between. CDR1 is SGHRS and CDR2 is YFSETQ in the germline V gene. The CDR3 nucleotides read TGCGCCAGCAGCCCTGGAGGCAGTAGCAATCAGCCCCAGCATTTT. It yields the protein CASSPGGSSNQPQHF.

The chain employs TRBV6-5 and TRBJ1-1; no firm D call. The CDR3 covers 13 residues. CDR1 is MNHEY and CDR2 is SVGAGI in the germline V gene. V shed 2 bases and J shed 1 base, with 5 bases lying between them. The CDR3 coding sequence is TGTGCCAGCAGTTACGGGAGGAACACTGAAGCTTTCTTT. It yields the protein CASSYGRNTEAFF.

This chain links TRBV28 with TRBJ1-1, with unresolved D. Trimming took off 4 bases at V and 1 base at J, with 16 bases between the two ends. CDR3 length: 16 amino acids. The germline gives CDR1 MDHEN, CDR2 SYDVKM. CDR3 sequence: CASSSTQALRNTEAFF. The CDR3 region has the DNA TGTGCCAGCAGTTCTACGCAGGCCCTTCGGAACACTGAAGCTTTCTTT.

The rearrangement uses TRBV28 and TRBJ2-3; tentatively, D is TRBD2 (5 bases). The CDR3 runs 15 residues. CDR1 and CDR2 from the germline V gene are MDHEN and SYDVKM. Trimming removed 7 bases from V and 6 bases from J, with 20 bases in between. Here the CDR3 DNA reads TGTGCCAGCACCCCCTCGGGGAGAGGAGTTGATACGCAGTATTTT. This encodes CASTPSGRGVDTQYF.

This clone was observed a handful of times. This chain uses TRBV12-5 with TRBJ2-2, with 10 nucleotides matching TRBD1. Germline assignment: CDR1 LGHNT and CDR2 FRNRAP. Trimming at V came to 8 bases and at J to 2 bases, leaving 5 bases not matched to a gene. The CDR3 spans 15 residues. CDR3 bases: TGTGCTAGTAAACGGGACAGGGGCAACACCGGGGAGCTGTTTTTT. As protein: CASKRDRGNTGELFF. Full variable domain (rest looked up from reference TRBV12-5 and TRBJ2-2): DARVTQTPRHKVTEMGQEVTMRCQPILGHNTVFWYRQTMMQGLELLAYFRNRAPLDDSGMPKDRFSAEMPDATLATLKIQPSEPRDSAVYFCASKRDRGNTGELFFGEGSRLTVL.

V usage is TRBV2 and J usage is TRBJ1-1; TRBD1 might be the D (6 bases). The CDR3 is 15 residues long. V shed 4 bases and J shed 5 bases, with 17 bases lying between them. In germline, CDR1 is SNHLY, CDR2 FYNNEI. CDR3 in amino acids: CASSVPQGVGTEAFF. CDR3 in DNA: TGTGCCAGCAGTGTCCCACAGGGAGTCGGAACTGAAGCTTTCTTT.

In its sample, this clone was seen once. The chain combines TRBV5-5 with TRBJ2-4, with D perhaps TRBD2 (6 bases). The CDR3 runs to 15 residues. Trimming pared 0 bases from V and 7 bases from J, leaving 14 bases between. Germline loops: CDR1 SGHKS, CDR2 YYEKEE (reference sequence). This chain's CDR3 is CASSLVTGEGNIQYF. The CDR3, as DNA: TGTGCCAGCAGCTTGGTAACGGGAGAGGGGAACATTCAGTACTTC.

The chain uses TRBV4-1 and TRBJ1-4; D gene unclear. The CDR3 sequence is 15 residues long. V was pared by 0 bases and J by 0 bases, with 5 bases between. CDR1 is MGHRA, CDR2 YSYEKL, per germline. CDR3 sequence: CASSQDKSTNEKLFF. The CDR3 DNA follows: TGCGCCAGCAGCCAAGACAAATCAACTAATGAAAAACTGTTTTTT.

The rearrangement joins TRBV5-1 to TRBJ2-5; 8 nucleotides line up with TRBD1. V gave up 1 base and J gave up 3 bases; unmatched junction bases: 5. This CDR3 is built from 15 residues. Germline assignment: CDR1 SGHRS and CDR2 YFSETQ. CDR3 loop: CASSLWAGGEETQYF. In DNA form, the CDR3 reads TGCGCCAGCAGCTTGTGGGCAGGGGGCGAAGAGACCCAGTACTTC.

V gene TRBV2 combines with J gene TRBJ1-5; possible D gene TRBD1, 6 bases. The V gene lost 4 bases and the J gene lost 7 bases, with 14 bases spanning the gap. The CDR3 is 14 amino acids. The germline gives CDR1 SNHLY, CDR2 FYNNEI. The chain's CDR3 is CASSASRGGQPQHF. The DNA for the CDR3 is TGTGCCAGCAGTGCTTCTAGGGGGGGGCAGCCCCAGCATTTT.

Only one count was recorded for this clone. The chain links TRBV28 to TRBJ1-4; TRBD1 might be the D (6 bases). The CDR3 is 14 residues long. The ends were cut back, 4 bases at V and 8 bases at J, with 14 bases in the middle. Germline V lookup: CDR1 MDHEN, CDR2 SYDVKM. CDR3 sequence (DNA): TGTGCCAGCAGTTCAGGGGACCTCGAGGAAAAACTGTTTTTT. Protein: CASSSGDLEEKLFF.

The V gene is TRBV5-4, the J gene TRBJ2-7; 13 nucleotides align to TRBD2. Looked up from germline, CDR1 is SGHNT and CDR2 is YYREEE (reference sequence). The CDR3 spans 16 residues. V lost 4 bases and J lost 0; bases outside the gene matches: 4. CDR3 loop: CASSPWTSGGSYEQYF. Here the CDR3 DNA reads TGTGCCAGCAGCCCCTGGACTAGCGGGGGCTCCTACGAGCAGTACTTC. Together with reference TRBV5-4 and TRBJ2-7, the CDR3 gives the full variable domain: ETGVTQSPTHLIKTRGQQVTLRCSSQSGHNTVSWYQQALGQGPQFIFQYYREEENGRGNFPPRFSGLQFPNYSSELNVNALELDDSALYLCASSPWTSGGSYEQYFGPGTRLTVT.

This clone showed up just once. This chain uses TRBV7-9 with TRBJ2-7; TRBD2 agrees at 9 bases. CDR3 length equals 15 residues. The trim removed 7 bases at V and 2 bases at J, leaving 9 bases unmatched. CDR1 and CDR2 (germline): SEHNR, FQNEAQ (reference sequence). The CDR3 nucleotides read TGTGCCAGCACCGCCACGAGCGGGAGGACCTACGAGCAGTACTTC. Encoded protein: CASTATSGRTYEQYF.

The CDR3 DNA reads as TGTGCCAGCAGCCCAATGGGACAACGCACAGATACGCAGTATTTT. This codes for CASSPMGQRTDTQYF. This chain uses TRBV11-2 with TRBJ2-3; D is perhaps TRBD1 (6 bases). Per the germline V gene, CDR1 is SGHAT and CDR2 is FQNNGV. Deletions cut 5 bases from V and 1 base from J, with 13 bases between. The CDR3 has 15 residues.

This CDR3 is CASSLGTANYEQYF. The CDR3, as DNA: TGTGCCAGCAGCTTGGGGACAGCTAACTACGAGCAGTACTTC. The rearrangement uses TRBV5-5 and TRBJ2-7, with D possibly matching TRBD1 (6 bases). The CDR3 is 14 amino acids. Germline CDR1 and CDR2: SGHKS and YYEKEE (reference sequence). Trimming pared 0 bases from V and 3 bases from J, leaving 10 bases between. Full variable domain (remainder filled in from reference TRBV5-5 and TRBJ2-7): DAGVTQSPTHLIKTRGQQVTLRCSPISGHKSVSWYQQVLGQGPQFIFQYYEKEERGRGNFPDRFSARQFPNYSSELNVNALLLGDSALYLCASSLGTANYEQYFGPGTRLTVT.

This rearrangement joins TRBV18 to TRBJ1-3, with 9 bases that match TRBD1. Germline assignment: CDR1 KGHSH and CDR2 LQKENI. V was clipped by 3 bases and J by 3 bases; unmatched bases: 3. The CDR3 totals 15 residues. The CDR3 nucleotides read TGTGCCAGCTCACCCGGACAGGGGAGTGGAAACACCATATATTTT. This codes for CASSPGQGSGNTIYF.

The rearrangement uses TRBV12-5 and TRBJ1-3, with 7 bases lining up with TRBD1. V gave up 6 bases and J gave up 2 bases; unmatched junction bases: 7. CDR3 size: 15 residues. Germline lookup yields CDR1 LGHNT and CDR2 FRNRAP. The CDR3 DNA reads as TGTGCTAGTGGCCGCGACAGGGCGACTGGAAACACCATATATTTT. Protein sequence: CASGRDRATGNTIYF.